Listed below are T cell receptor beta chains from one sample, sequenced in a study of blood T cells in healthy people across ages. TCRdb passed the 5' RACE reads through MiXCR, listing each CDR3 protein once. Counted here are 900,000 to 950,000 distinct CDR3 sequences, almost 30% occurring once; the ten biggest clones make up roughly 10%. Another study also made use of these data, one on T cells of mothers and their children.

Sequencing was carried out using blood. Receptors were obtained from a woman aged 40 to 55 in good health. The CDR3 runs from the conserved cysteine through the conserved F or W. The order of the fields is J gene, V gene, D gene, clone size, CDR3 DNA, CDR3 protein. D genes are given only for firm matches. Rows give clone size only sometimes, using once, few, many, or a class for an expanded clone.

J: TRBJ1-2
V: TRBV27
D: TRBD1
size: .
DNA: TGTGCCAGCAGTAGGACAGGGAGGGTTGACTATGGCTACACCTTC
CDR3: CASSRTGRVDYGYTF

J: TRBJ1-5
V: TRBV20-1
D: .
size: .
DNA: TGCAGGGCTAGGAGCAGGGGCCAGCCCCAGCATTTT
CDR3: CRARSRGQPQHF

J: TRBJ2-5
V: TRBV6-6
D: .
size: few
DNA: TGTGCCAGCAGGTACAGGGTCGAGACCCAGTACTTC
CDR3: CASRYRVETQYF

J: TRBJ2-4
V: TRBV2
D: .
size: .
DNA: TGTGCCAGCAGTCTAACAGTATCACAGCTAGCCAAAAACATTCAGTACTTC
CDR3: CASSLTVSQLAKNIQYF

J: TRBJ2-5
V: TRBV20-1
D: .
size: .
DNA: TGCAGTGCCTGGGACACTGAGACCCAGTACTTC
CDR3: CSAWDTETQYF

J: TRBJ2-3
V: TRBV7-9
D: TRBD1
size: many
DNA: TGTGCCAGCAGCTTAGGTTTACAGACAGGGGCCCTCACAGATACGCAGTATTTT
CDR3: CASSLGLQTGALTDTQYF

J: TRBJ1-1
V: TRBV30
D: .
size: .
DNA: TGTGCCTGGAGTGGGGAGGCAGGGAGGAGGACTGAAGCTTTCTTT
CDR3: CAWSGEAGRRTEAFF

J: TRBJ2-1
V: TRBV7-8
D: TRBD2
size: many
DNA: TGTGCCAGCAGCTATGTCTCGCGGGAGATATTATTCAATGAGCAGTTCTTC
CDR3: CASSYVSREILFNEQFF

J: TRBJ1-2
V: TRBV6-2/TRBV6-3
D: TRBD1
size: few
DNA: TGTGCCAGCAGTGACCCGGGGACAGCGCGATCCTATGGCTACACCTTC
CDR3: CASSDPGTARSYGYTF

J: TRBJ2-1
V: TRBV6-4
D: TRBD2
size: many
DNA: TGTGCCAGCAGTGGGACTAGCGGGGGGAATGAGCAGTTCTTC
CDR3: CASSGTSGGNEQFF

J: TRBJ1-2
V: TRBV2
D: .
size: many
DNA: TGTGCCAGCAGTGATGGGAGGTCCGCCGCGGGGGGCTACACCTTC
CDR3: CASSDGRSAAGGYTF

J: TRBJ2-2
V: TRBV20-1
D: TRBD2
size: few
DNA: TGCAGTGCCCCTGGGGGGGGATCCACCGGGGAGCTGTTTTTT
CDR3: CSAPGGGSTGELFF

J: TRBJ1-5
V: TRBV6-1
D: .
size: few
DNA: TGTGCCAGCAGAGATTTGAGTGCAGGGGACAATCAGCCCCAGCATTTT
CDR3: CASRDLSAGDNQPQHF

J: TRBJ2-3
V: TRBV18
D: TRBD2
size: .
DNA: TGTGCCAGCCGAGCGAGGACTAGCGGGGGAGCAGGCACAGATACGCAGTATTTT
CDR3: CASRARTSGGAGTDTQYF

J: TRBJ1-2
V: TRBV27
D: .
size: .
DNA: TGTGCCAGCAGTTTATCGGGGGCAGGGCACTATGGCTACACCTTC
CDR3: CASSLSGAGHYGYTF

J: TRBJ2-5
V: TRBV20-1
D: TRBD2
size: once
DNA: TGCAGTGCCGAGGGCGGGACTACCCCCTACAATGAGCAGTACTTC
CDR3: CSAEGGTTPYNEQYF

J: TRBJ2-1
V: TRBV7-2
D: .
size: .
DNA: TGTGCCAGCAACTTACAGGACGCCTCGGGTGAGCAGTTCTTC
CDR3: CASNLQDASGEQFF

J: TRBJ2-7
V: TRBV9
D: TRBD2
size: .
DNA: TGTGCCAGCAGCGTGTCGCCGGGCGGGAGAGCCTACGAGCAGTACTTC
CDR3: CASSVSPGGRAYEQYF

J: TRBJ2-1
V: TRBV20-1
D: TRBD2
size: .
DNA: TGCAGTGCTAATCCGAGCGGGGTGTACTACAATGAGCAGTTCTTC
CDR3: CSANPSGVYYNEQFF

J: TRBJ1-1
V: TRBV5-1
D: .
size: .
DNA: TGCGCCAGCAGCTCGACGACGGGGGCTTTGGAGGCTTTCTTT
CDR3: CASSSTTGALEAFF

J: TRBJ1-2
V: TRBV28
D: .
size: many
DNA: TGTGCCAGCAGACAGGGTAGCTATGGCTACACCTTC
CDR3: CASRQGSYGYTF

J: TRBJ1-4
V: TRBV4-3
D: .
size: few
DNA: TGCGCCAGCAGCCATCAGCGTCGGGGCGTTGAAAAACTGTTTTTT
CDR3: CASSHQRRGVEKLFF

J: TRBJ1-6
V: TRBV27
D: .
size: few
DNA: TGTGCCAGCAGTTTAGGGGGGCGTTCACCCCTCCACTTT
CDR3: CASSLGGRSPLHF

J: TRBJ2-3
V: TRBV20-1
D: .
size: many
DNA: TGCAGTGCTCAATCCCCGGTTCGACTACCTGCGGATACGCAGTATTTT
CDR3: CSAQSPVRLPADTQYF

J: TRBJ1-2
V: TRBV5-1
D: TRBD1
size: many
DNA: TGCGCCAGCAGCGGAGGGGACAGGGCCAACTATGGCTACACCTTC
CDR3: CASSGGDRANYGYTF

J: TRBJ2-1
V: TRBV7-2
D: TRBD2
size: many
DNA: TGTGCCAGCACCAATCGGGGGGGCTTCTCCTACAATGAGCAGTTCTTC
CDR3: CASTNRGGFSYNEQFF

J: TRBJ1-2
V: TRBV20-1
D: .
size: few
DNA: TGCAGTGCCCCTCCACATGGAATTTACGGGTATGGCTACACCTTC
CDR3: CSAPPHGIYGYGYTF

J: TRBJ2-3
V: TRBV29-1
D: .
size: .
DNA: TGCAGCGCCGAGGAGGGGGCCCACACAGATACGCAGTATTTT
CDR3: CSAEEGAHTDTQYF

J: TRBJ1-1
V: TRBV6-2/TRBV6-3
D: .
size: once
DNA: TGTGCCAGCAGTAAACCCGGAACCACTGAAGCTTTCTTT
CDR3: CASSKPGTTEAFF

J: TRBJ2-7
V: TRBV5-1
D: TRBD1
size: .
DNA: TGCGCCAGCAGCTTGGGAAATATACTGACAGGGCGCTACGAGCAGTACTTC
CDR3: CASSLGNILTGRYEQYF

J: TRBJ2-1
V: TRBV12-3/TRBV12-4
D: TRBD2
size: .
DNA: TGTGCCAGCAGTTTAGCGCTCACGGGACTAGGGGGGCAGTTCTTC
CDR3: CASSLALTGLGGQFF

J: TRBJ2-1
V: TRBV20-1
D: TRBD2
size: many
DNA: TGCAGTGCTAGAGTAGCGGGGGCCTCGGTTGGGCAGTTCTTC
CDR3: CSARVAGASVGQFF

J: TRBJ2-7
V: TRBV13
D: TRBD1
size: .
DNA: TGTGCCAGCAACCGAGGGGACAGGGACTACGAGCAGTACTTC
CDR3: CASNRGDRDYEQYF

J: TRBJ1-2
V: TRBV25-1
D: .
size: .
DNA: TGTGCCAGCAGTGAATCAAGTGGCTACACCTTC
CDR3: CASSESSGYTF

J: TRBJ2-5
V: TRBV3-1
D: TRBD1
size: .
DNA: TGTGCCAGCAGCCCCCGAGGACAGGTCCACAATGAGCAGTACTTC
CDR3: CASSPRGQVHNEQYF

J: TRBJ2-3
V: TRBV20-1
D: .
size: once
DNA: TGCAGTGCCACGGACGGAACAGATACGCAGTATTTT
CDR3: CSATDGTDTQYF

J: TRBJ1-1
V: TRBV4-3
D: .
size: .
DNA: TGCGCCAGCAGCCAAGATGCAGGTAACACTGAAGCTTTCTTT
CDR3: CASSQDAGNTEAFF

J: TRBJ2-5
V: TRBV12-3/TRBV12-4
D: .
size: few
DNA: TGTGCCAGCAGTTTAAGGGCCCAGGGGGGTAGGGAGACCCAGTACTTC
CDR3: CASSLRAQGGRETQYF

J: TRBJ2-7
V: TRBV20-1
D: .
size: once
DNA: TGCAGTGCTAGAGTAGGGGCAGCGAGAGCCGAGCAGTACTTC
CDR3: CSARVGAARAEQYF

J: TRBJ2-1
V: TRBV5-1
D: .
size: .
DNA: TGCGTCAGCAGCTTGGCCATAGACCGCGAGCAGTTCTTC
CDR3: CVSSLAIDREQFF

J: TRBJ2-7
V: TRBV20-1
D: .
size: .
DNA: TGCAGTGCTAGATGGACCGCCAGGATCAATGAGCAGTACTTC
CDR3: CSARWTARINEQYF

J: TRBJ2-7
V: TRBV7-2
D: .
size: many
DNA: TGTGCCAGCAGCGCCGGGAGAACGGACTACGAGCAGTACTTC
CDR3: CASSAGRTDYEQYF

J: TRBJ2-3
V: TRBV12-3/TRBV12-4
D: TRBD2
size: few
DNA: TGTGCCAGCAGAATCACTAGCGGGGGAACAGATACGCAGTATTTT
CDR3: CASRITSGGTDTQYF

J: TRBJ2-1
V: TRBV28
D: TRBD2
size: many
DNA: TGTGCCAGCTATAGTCCTGGGACTAGCGGGGGAAGGAATGAGCAGTTCTTC
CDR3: CASYSPGTSGGRNEQFF

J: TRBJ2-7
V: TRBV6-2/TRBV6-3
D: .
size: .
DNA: TGTGCCAGCATGTCCCGGGAGAGACTAATTCGCGAGCAGTACTTC
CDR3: CASMSRERLIREQYF

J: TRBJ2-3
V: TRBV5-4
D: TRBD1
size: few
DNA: TGTGCCAGCAGCTTGGGTGGACAGGCGAGGGCAGATACGCAGTATTTT
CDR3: CASSLGGQARADTQYF

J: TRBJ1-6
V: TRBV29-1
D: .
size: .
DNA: TGCAGCGTACTGGACAGCTTAAATTCACCCCTCCACTTT
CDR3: CSVLDSLNSPLHF

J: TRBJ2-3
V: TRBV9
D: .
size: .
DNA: TGTGCCAGCAGCCTCCAGGAGGGGACTAGCACAGATACGCAGTATTTT
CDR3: CASSLQEGTSTDTQYF

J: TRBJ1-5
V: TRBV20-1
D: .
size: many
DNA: TGCAGTGCTAGGGGGTCCACCGGTTATAGCAATCAGCCCCAGCATTTT
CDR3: CSARGSTGYSNQPQHF

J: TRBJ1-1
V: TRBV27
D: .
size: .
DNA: TGTGCCAGCAGTCCGGGACAAATGGGGCCGAACACTGAAGCTTTCTTT
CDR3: CASSPGQMGPNTEAFF

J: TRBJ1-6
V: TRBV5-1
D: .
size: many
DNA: TGCGCCAGCAGCTCGTACGGGTCCAATTCACCCCTCCACTTT
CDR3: CASSSYGSNSPLHF

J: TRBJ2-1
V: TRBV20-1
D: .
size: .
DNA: TGCAGTGTTAGAAGGTTTCTAGAGCAGTTCTTC
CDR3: CSVRRFLEQFF